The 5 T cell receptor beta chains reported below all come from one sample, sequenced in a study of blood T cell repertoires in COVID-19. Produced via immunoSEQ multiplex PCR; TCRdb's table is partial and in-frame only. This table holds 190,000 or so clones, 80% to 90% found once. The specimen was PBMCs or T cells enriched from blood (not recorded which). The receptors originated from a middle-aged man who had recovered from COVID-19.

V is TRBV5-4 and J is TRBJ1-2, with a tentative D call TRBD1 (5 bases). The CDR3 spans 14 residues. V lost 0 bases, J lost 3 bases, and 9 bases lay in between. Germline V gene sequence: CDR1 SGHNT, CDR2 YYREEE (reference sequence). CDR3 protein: CASSLVGLDYGYTF. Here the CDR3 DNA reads TGTGCCAGCAGCTTGGTGGGGCTAGACTATGGCTACACCTTC.

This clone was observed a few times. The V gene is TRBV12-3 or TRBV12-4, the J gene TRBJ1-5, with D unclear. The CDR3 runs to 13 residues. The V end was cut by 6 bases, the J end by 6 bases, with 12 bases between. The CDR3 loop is CASSPNSGQPQHF. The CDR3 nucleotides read TGTGCCAGCAGCCCAAACTCGGGTCAGCCCCAGCATTTT.

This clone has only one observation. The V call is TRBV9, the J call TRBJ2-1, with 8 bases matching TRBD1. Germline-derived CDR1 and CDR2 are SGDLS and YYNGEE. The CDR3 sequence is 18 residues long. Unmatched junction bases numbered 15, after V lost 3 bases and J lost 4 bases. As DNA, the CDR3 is TGTGCCAGCAGCGAATTGGGAAGTACAGGGGACAGGTACAATGAGCAGTTCTTC. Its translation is CASSELGSTGDRYNEQFF.

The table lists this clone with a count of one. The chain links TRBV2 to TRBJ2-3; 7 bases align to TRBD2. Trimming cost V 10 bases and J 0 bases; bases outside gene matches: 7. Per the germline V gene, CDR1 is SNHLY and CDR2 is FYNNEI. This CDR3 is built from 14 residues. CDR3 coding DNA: TGTGCCACCTCCCGGGACTACAGCACAGATACGCAGTATTTT. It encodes CATSRDYSTDTQYF.

The CDR3 loop is CASSHPDRLETQYF. The CDR3 DNA is TGCGCCAGCAGCCACCCGGACAGGTTGGAGACCCAGTACTTC. This rearrangement joins TRBV4-1 to TRBJ2-5, with 7 nucleotides matching TRBD1. Germline CDR1 is MGHRA and CDR2 is YSYEKL. The CDR3 has 14 residues. After removal of 3 bases from V and 5 bases from J, the junction contained 6 bases not matched to a gene.